This T cell receptor (beta chain) comes out of a study of cytomegalovirus exposure and HLA in healthy donors. The study's findings and limits: The authors later found HLA-associated TCR beta chains more clonally expanded than equally common others. The study put 150 or so TCR beta chains on its list as cytomegalovirus-associated. Later on, a genetic analysis was performed. It linked a missense variant in DCLRE1C with V- and J-gene trimming of TCR beta.

PCR was performed using 60 Vbeta and 13 Jbeta primers. Assay: immunoSEQ multiplex PCR; the TCRdb copy retains only in-frame clones and omits some. Of around 140,000 clones in the sample, roughly three fifths are singletons; the top ten hold about 1.7%. The germline V and J ends were trimmed by 3 bases and 7 bases, with 9 bases remaining between them. This CDR3 contains 12 residues. Germline V gene sequence: CDR1 LNHDA, CDR2 SQIVND (reference sequence). Donors were ostensibly healthy at sampling, although undocumented immune exposures were probable. In regard to this clone: The antigen remains unidentified.

Source material: PBMCs. The V and J genes are TRBV19 and TRBJ2-5, with unresolved D. The TCR comes from a male donor in good health and CMV-seronegative. The DNA of the CDR3 is TGTGCCAGTAGTATTCCCGGTCCGACCCAGTACTTC. It translates to CASSIPGPTQYF.